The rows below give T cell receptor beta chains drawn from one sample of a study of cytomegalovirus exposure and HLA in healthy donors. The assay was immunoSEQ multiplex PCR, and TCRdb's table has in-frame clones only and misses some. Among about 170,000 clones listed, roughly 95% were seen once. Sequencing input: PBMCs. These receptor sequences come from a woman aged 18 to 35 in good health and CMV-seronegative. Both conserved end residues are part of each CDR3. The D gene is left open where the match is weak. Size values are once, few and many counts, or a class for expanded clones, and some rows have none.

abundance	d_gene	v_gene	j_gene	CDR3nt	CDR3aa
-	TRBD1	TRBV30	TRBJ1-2	TGTGCCTGGAGTCCTGACCGGGACAGGGAGGCCACCTTC	CAWSPDRDREATF
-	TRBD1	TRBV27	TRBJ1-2	TGTGCCAGCAGTTATTCGACAGGGAATAACTATGGCTACACCTTC	CASSYSTGNNYGYTF
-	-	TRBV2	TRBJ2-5	TGTGCCAGCAGTGAAGGTATAAAGACAGGCCTCCAAGAGACCCAGTACTTC	CASSEGIKTGLQETQYF
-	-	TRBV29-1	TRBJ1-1	TGCAGCGTTGAGCGAGACAGTCGATCTGAAGCTTTCTTT	CSVERDSRSEAFF
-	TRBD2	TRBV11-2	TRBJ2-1	TGTGCCAGCAGCTTCCCGCAGCGGGGGGGAATCTACAATGAGCAGTTCTTC	CASSFPQRGGIYNEQFF
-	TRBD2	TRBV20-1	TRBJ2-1	TGCACCGTCGGGGGGGCCACTGAGCAGTTCTTC	CTVGGATEQFF
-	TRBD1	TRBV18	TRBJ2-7	TGTGCCAGCTCACCAGGGACAGCTTCCTACGAGCAGTACTTC	CASSPGTASYEQYF
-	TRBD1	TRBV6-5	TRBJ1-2	TGTGCCAGCAGCCAGACAGGGTCTAACTATGGCTACACCTTC	CASSQTGSNYGYTF
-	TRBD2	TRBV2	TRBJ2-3	TGTGCCAGCAGAGGGACTAGCGGGGGGTTTGATACGCAGTATTTT	CASRGTSGGFDTQYF
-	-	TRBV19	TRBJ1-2	TGTGCCAGTAGTATGACAGTGGGGAACTATGGCTACACCTTC	CASSMTVGNYGYTF
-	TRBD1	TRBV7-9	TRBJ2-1	TGTGCCAGCAGTCAGACAGGGAATGAGCAGTTCTTC	CASSQTGNEQFF
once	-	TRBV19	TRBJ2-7	TGTGCCAGTAGTTCAGGGTACGAGCAGTACTTC	CASSSGYEQYF
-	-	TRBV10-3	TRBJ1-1	TGTGCCATCAGTGACCCCAAGAAACCCGTGGAGGCTTTCTTT	CAISDPKKPVEAFF
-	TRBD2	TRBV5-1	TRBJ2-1	TGCGCCAGCAGCACTTCAGCGGGGGCCTACAATGAGCAGTTCTTC	CASSTSAGAYNEQFF
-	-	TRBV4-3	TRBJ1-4	TGCGCCAGCAGCCAAGATCTGGCAGGGCGTGGAGAAAAACTGTTTTTT	CASSQDLAGRGEKLFF
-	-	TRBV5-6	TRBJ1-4	TGTGCCAGCAGCTGGACTTATGGGGAGGCTAATGAAAAACTGTTTTTT	CASSWTYGEANEKLFF
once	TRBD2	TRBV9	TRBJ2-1	TGTGCCAGCAGCGGCGGACTAGCGGGGGGCGGCTCCTACAATGAGCAGTTCTTC	CASSGGLAGGGSYNEQFF
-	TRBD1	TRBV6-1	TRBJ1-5	TGTGCCAGCCGGGACAGGGAGGGGTATCAGCCCCAGCATTTT	CASRDREGYQPQHF
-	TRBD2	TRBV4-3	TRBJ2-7	TGCGCCAGCAGCCCGACTAGCGGGGACGAGCAGTACTTC	CASSPTSGDEQYF
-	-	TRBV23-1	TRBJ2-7	TGCGCCAGCAGGCGTCAACGAACCTACGAGCAGTACTTC	CASRRQRTYEQYF
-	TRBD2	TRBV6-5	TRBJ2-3	TGTGCCAGCAGTAGCGGGGGGGCCACAGATACGCAGTATTTT	CASSSGGATDTQYF
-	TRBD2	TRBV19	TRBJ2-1	TGTGCCAGTAGTCTGGGACTAAGGAGCTCCTACAATGAGCAGTTCTTC	CASSLGLRSSYNEQFF
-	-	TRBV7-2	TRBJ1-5	TGTGCCAGCAGCTTAGGACAGGGCAATCAGCCCCAGCATTTT	CASSLGQGNQPQHF
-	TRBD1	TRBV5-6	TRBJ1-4	TGTGCCAGCAGCTTACCCCCCGGGACAGTGACTAATGAAAAACTGTTTTTT	CASSLPPGTVTNEKLFF
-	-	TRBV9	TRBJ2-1	TGTGCCAGCAGCGGAGGGATTAGCGGCAGTCGCAATGAGCAGTTCTTC	CASSGGISGSRNEQFF
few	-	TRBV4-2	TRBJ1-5	TGTGCCAGCAGCCAAGAAAGAGGAAGAGGGCAGCCCCAGCATTTT	CASSQERGRGQPQHF